This is a list of T cell receptor beta chains from one sample in a study of shared clonotypes between healthy human individuals. The method was immunoSEQ multiplex PCR; TCRdb's version includes in-frame clones alone and lacks a portion of them. The sample contains 2 million to 2.5 million clones, approximately 93% of which appear only once. Sequenced: naive CD4+ T cells from PBMCs. These receptors all come from a man aged 18 to 35 in good health. Some clones in this sample may be carry-over from other donors' samples. Each CDR3 is given with its conserved first and last residue. The D gene is left open where the match is weak. Clone size is given for some rows only: seen once, a few or many times, or a class if the clone is expanded.

V	size	J	D	DNA	CDR3
TRBV29-1	NA	TRBJ1-1	NA	TGCAGCGTTGGGATCCTGAACACTGAAGCTTTCTTT	CSVGILNTEAFF
TRBV28	few	TRBJ1-1	NA	TGTGCCAGCAGGTCACAGGGCTCTCTGAACACTGAAGCTTTCTTT	CASRSQGSLNTEAFF
TRBV6-4	NA	TRBJ2-4	NA	TGTCGGGGGCTAGCCAAAAACATTCAGTACTTC	CRGLAKNIQYF
TRBV7-2	NA	TRBJ1-2	NA	TGTGCCAGCAGCTGGACTGACACCTATGGCTACACCTTC	CASSWTDTYGYTF
TRBV2	NA	TRBJ2-6	NA	TGTGCCAGCAGTGTCGGGGGTTCTGGGGCCAACGTCCTGACTTTC	CASSVGGSGANVLTF
TRBV27	NA	TRBJ1-2	NA	TGTGCCAGCAGTATTACTCCAGCCCTCACCGGAGGCTACACCTTC	CASSITPALTGGYTF
TRBV28	NA	TRBJ1-2	NA	TGTGCCAGCAGACAGGATTACAACTATGGCTACACCTTC	CASRQDYNYGYTF
TRBV5-5	NA	TRBJ2-1	NA	TGTGCCAGCAGCACCGACAGTGGATCGCAGTTCTTC	CASSTDSGSQFF
TRBV10-3	NA	TRBJ2-3	NA	TGTGCCATCATGCCAGGGGCGGGAGAGGGCACAGATACGCAGTATTTT	CAIMPGAGEGTDTQYF
TRBV2	once	TRBJ2-7	NA	TGTGCCAGCTGGGAATACTCCTACGAGCAGTACTTC	CASWEYSYEQYF
TRBV4-3	NA	TRBJ2-5	NA	TGCGCCAGCAGCCAAGATGTCCTAGCTCCGGAGCAGTACTTC	CASSQDVLAPEQYF
TRBV27	NA	TRBJ2-7	NA	TGTGCCAGCCAACCACGGGGACCGAGGAGGGAGCAGTACTTC	CASQPRGPRREQYF
TRBV18	NA	TRBJ2-3	TRBD2	TGTGCCAGCTCACCGACTAGCGGAACAGATACGCAGTATTTT	CASSPTSGTDTQYF
TRBV9	once	TRBJ2-5	TRBD2	TGTGCCAGCAGCGCGCCCGGACTAGCGGGAGGTCAAGAGACCCAGTACTTC	CASSAPGLAGGQETQYF